This entry is about one T cell receptor beta chain. The target of this receptor is not known. No base quality values were provided; no much bigger clone lies one nucleotide off. The data were obtained in a study of blood T cells in healthy people across ages (dated by TCRdb to between 2015 and 2016). As for the study more broadly: In model experiments, roughly one uniquely barcoded TCR beta cDNA molecule per two T cells was captured by template switching. The study measured age-related changes in TCR beta repertoire diversity using deep sequencing normalized with unique cDNA molecular identifiers. Donors were grouped into four age groups: young (average roughly 17 years), middle-aged (roughly 40), aged (roughly 67) and long-lived (just over 80). To avoid experimental bias, donors of different ages were randomly spread across the sequencing lanes. Using the same blood draw, the study looked at two additional independent replicas of 1 million unique cDNA reads for two donors, one aged 18 to 30 and the other aged 80 or older.

General study outcomes and caveats: Observed TCR beta diversity per million T cells fell roughly linearly with age, and a significant reduction was already apparent by age roughly 41. Because profiling used bulk unsorted PBMCs, naive and antigen-experienced compartments could not be compared conclusively. There was a strong correlation between observed TCR beta diversity and the percentage of naive T cells measured by flow cytometry. Total diversity estimates from one million sequenced T cells were considered lower bounds and underestimates. Compared with the aged group, the long-lived group had more naive CD4+ T cells, fewer expanded clones and increased TCR diversity, a pattern suggesting age selection. Because donor CMV infection status was unknown, age-related changes in expanded clonotypes were potentially confounded.

V is reduced by 4 bases and J by 7 bases, leaving a spacing of 14 bases between them. The germline V gene supplies CDR1 SGDLS and CDR2 YYNGEE. From the cysteine through the phenylalanine, the CDR3 covers 13 amino acids. Only the CDR3 part of the read is kept: 39 bases, read in frame from the first base. Donors were around 37 systemically healthy Caucasian individuals from Russia aged roughly 6 to 100 years. Approximately 10 milliliters of peripheral blood were collected from each donor into EDTA-treated Vacutainer tubes. Ficoll-Paque density-gradient centrifugation was used to isolate PBMCs, with at least 7 million obtained per sample. Total RNA was extracted from PBMCs with Trizol reagent, with at least 5.5 micrograms obtained per sample. The percentages of naive CD45RAhigh/CD27high T cells were determined by flow cytometry on a PBMC aliquot from every donor. Libraries came from 5' RACE. Sequenced on an Illumina HiSeq 2500. A second about 7 to 11 cycle PCR used a sample-barcoded 5' primer and a J-beta primer mix. Each TCR beta cDNA molecule received a unique molecular identifier from a template-switch 5' adaptor carrying 12 random nucleotides. Each sample yielded at least 2.5 million CDR3-containing paired-end reads. First-strand cDNA synthesis was performed from all RNA using the Mint cDNA synthesis kit, with priming by a TRBC-specific oligonucleotide. Following uracil-DNA glycosylase treatment, all cDNA underwent a first 18-cycle PCR with the universal primers M1SS and BC2_uni_R. In the paper's pipeline: For normalization, 1 million high-quality reads were randomly selected from each sample, with every read carrying a distinct molecular identifier. Instead of being binned into consensus sequences, reads that shared molecular identifiers were thrown out. MiTCR, with a Q25 quality threshold and the strictest error-elimination algorithm, was used for CDR3 identification, clonotype clustering and error correction. A nonparametric unseen species model with Euler transformation was used to estimate a lower bound on total TCR beta diversity. TCRdb reprocessing: public reads trimmed at Q25 with fastp, clones called with MiXCR, in-frame beta chains kept. For every CDR3 protein sequence, its rows merge into one entry that carries the most common genes and DNA. The V and J calls follow TCRdb's processing rather than the paper's. The sample contains some 1.5 million distinct CDR3 sequences, about 28% of them found a single time. The biggest ten clones account for roughly 8% of the sample.

This TCR came from a woman aged 25 to 45 in good health. The sample consisted of blood. The chain is encoded by TRBV9 joined to TRBJ2-5, with the D call tentatively TRBD1 or TRBD2, each fitting 5 bases. The DNA is TGTGCCAGCAGCCCTCCTTCGAGGGGGACCCAGTACTTC. It is translated as CASSPPSRGTQYF.